One and the same sample provided the 22 T cell receptor beta chains below, sequenced in a study of identical twins. TCRdb fed the 5' RACE reads into MiXCR, producing one record per CDR3 protein. The sample lists hundreds of thousands of distinct CDR3 sequences; about a fifth were seen once. This sample also appeared in a second study, on yellow fever vaccine responses in identical twins.

The sample comprised CD4+ T cells sorted from blood. Every receptor here comes from a young woman in good health.

The table lists this clonotype with a few counts. J is TRBJ1-4 and V is TRBV12-3 or TRBV12-4, with unresolved D. The CDR3 runs to 15 residues. Trimming removed 0 bases at V and 11 bases at J, with 16 bases between. The CDR3 protein is CASSLASGVVGKLFF. As DNA, the CDR3 is TGTGCCAGCAGTTTAGCATCCGGGGTAGTCGGTAAACTGTTTTTT.

The chain employs TRBV3-1 and TRBJ2-3; D uncertain. The CDR3 covers 11 residues. CDR1 is LGHDT and CDR2 is YNNKEL in the germline V gene (reference sequence). V lost 1 base to trimming and J lost 7 bases, with 3 bases between them. DNA of the CDR3: TGTGCCAGCAGCCAAGGTAATACGCAGTATTTT. Amino acids: CASSQGNTQYF.

This clonotype has just a few counts. The V call is TRBV7-7, the J call TRBJ2-2; no definite D call. The germline CDR1 and CDR2 sequences are SSHAT and FNYEAQ (reference sequence). The CDR3 runs 14 residues. The V and J ends lost 4 bases and 0 bases respectively, with 6 bases between them. The CDR3 here is CASSSRSNTGELFF. CDR3 DNA sequence: TGTGCCAGCAGCTCCAGGTCGAACACCGGGGAGCTGTTTTTT.

This clonotype appeared a few times. This sequence joins TRBV7-9 and TRBJ1-3; 8 bases map to TRBD1. This CDR3 region has 14 residues. Trimming cost V 4 bases and J 2 bases; bases outside gene matches: 1. Germline V gives CDR1 SEHNR, CDR2 FQNEAQ (reference sequence). The chain's CDR3 is CASSSDRAGNTIYF. The DNA of the CDR3 is TGTGCCAGCAGCTCGGACAGGGCTGGAAACACCATATATTTT. Combining the CDR3 with reference TRBV7-9 and TRBJ1-3 gives the whole variable domain DTGVSQNPRHKITKRGQNVTFRCDPISEHNRLYWYRQTLGQGPEFLTYFQNEAQLEKSRLLSDRFSAERPKGSFSTLEIQRTEQGDSAMYLCASSSDRAGNTIYFGEGSWLTVV.

In its sample, this clonotype was seen a few times. The chain carries TRBV5-1 and TRBJ2-1; TRBD2 matches at 9 bases. V was pared by 4 bases and J by 8 bases, with 10 bases of the junction left unmatched. The CDR3 has 15 residues. Germline V gives CDR1 SGHRS, CDR2 YFSETQ. The CDR3 loop reads CASSTPGLAVHEQFF. CDR3 DNA sequence: TGCGCCAGCAGCACGCCGGGACTAGCAGTCCATGAGCAGTTCTTC.

The chain carries TRBV12-3 or TRBV12-4 and TRBJ2-5; D not certain. The CDR3 extends over 12 amino acids. Trimming took off 3 bases at V and 5 bases at J, with 7 bases between the two ends. CDR3 amino acids: CASSFGRETQYF. The CDR3 DNA is TGTGCCAGCAGTTTCGGCAGGGAGACCCAGTACTTC.

The chain is built from TRBV5-1 and TRBJ2-1; TRBD2 agrees at 8 bases. V was clipped by 4 bases and J by 9 bases; unmatched bases: 12. Looked up from germline, CDR1 is SGHRS and CDR2 is YFSETQ. The CDR3 is made up of 15 amino acids. The CDR3 coding sequence is TGCGCCAGCAGCCGAAGCGGGGGCCAGGGAACTGAGCAGTTCTTC. Translated: CASSRSGGQGTEQFF.

This clonotype was detected only once. The CDR3 DNA follows: TGTGCCAGCAGCTTCGAAACAGCCAAAAACATTCAGTACTTC. Its translation: CASSFETAKNIQYF. The V call is TRBV5-4, the J call TRBJ2-4; D is unclear. Germline values: CDR1 SGHNT, CDR2 YYREEE (reference sequence). This CDR3 is built from 14 residues. The V gene lost 2 bases and the J gene lost 0 bases, with 6 bases spanning the gap.

The gene calls are TRBV10-3 and TRBJ2-7, with 10 nucleotides matching TRBD2. The CDR3 has 14 amino acids. Germline CDR1 and CDR2: ENHRY and SYGVKD. The J segment lost 2 bases and the V segment lost 6 bases, leaving 4 bases of the junction unmatched. CDR3 nucleotides: TGTGCCATCAGCGAAGGACTAGCGGCCTACGAGCAGTACTTC. As protein: CAISEGLAAYEQYF.

This chain links TRBV28 with TRBJ2-1; TRBD2 aligns across 9 bases. V lost 3 bases and J lost 9; bases outside the gene matches: 9. The CDR3 length is 15 residues. Germline V gene lookup returns CDR1 MDHEN and CDR2 SYDVKM. CDR3 in DNA: TGTGCCAGCAGTTTTAGGGCGGGAGGGTTCGGTGAGCAGTTCTTC. The encoded protein is CASSFRAGGFGEQFF.

This clonotype was counted a few times. The chain joins TRBV4-1 to TRBJ2-3; D assignment may be TRBD1 or TRBD2 (5 bases each). This CDR3 is 15 amino acids long. V shed 0 bases and J shed 6 bases, with 13 bases lying between them. CDR1 and CDR2 from the germline V gene are MGHRA and YSYEKL. The CDR3 loop reads CASSQDQGTFDTQYF. The CDR3, as DNA: TGCGCCAGCAGCCAAGATCAAGGGACGTTCGATACGCAGTATTTT.

The V gene is TRBV20-1, the J gene TRBJ2-1; 13 bases match TRBD2. With V trimmed by 4 bases and J by 4 bases, 7 bases remained unmatched. The CDR3 contains 16 residues. The germline V gene encodes CDR1 DFQATT and CDR2 SNEGSKA (reference sequence). CDR3 sequence reads: CSATTTSGGLYNEQFF. The CDR3 DNA is TGCAGTGCTACCACGACTAGCGGGGGGCTATACAATGAGCAGTTCTTC.

This clonotype was seen a few times. The rearrangement joins TRBV11-3 to TRBJ2-3; D unclear. The germline gives CDR1 SGHNT, CDR2 YENEEA. This CDR3 is 13 amino acids long. The V and J ends lost 0 bases and 6 bases respectively, with 7 bases between them. The CDR3 coding sequence is TGTGCCAGCAGCTTAGATCGAAGGGATACGCAGTATTTT. Translated: CASSLDRRDTQYF.

This clonotype was counted a few times. The chain couples TRBV5-1 to TRBJ1-4, with 10 bases matching TRBD1. The length of the CDR3 is 16 residues. The V gene end was trimmed by 4 bases and the J gene end by 8 bases; junction bases not matched to a gene: 11. Germline CDR1 reads SGHRS; CDR2 reads YFSETQ. CDR3 sequence reads: CASSPGIGTGAEKLFF. CDR3 nucleotide sequence: TGCGCCAGCAGCCCCGGGATAGGGACAGGGGCCGAAAAACTGTTTTTT.

The rearrangement links TRBV29-1 to TRBJ1-5, with TRBD1 as a possible D gene (5 bases). V was trimmed by 8 bases and J by 7 bases, leaving 18 bases between them. The CDR3 totals 13 residues. Germline V gives CDR1 SQVTM, CDR2 ANQGSEA. CDR3 amino acids: CSPSGPARQPQHF. CDR3 nucleotide sequence: TGCAGCCCATCGGGACCGGCTAGGCAGCCCCAGCATTTT.

V and J are TRBV6-1 and TRBJ2-1, with D perhaps TRBD2 (6 bases). The germline V and J ends were trimmed by 8 bases and 11 bases, with 16 bases remaining between them. From germline, CDR1 is MNHNS and CDR2 SASEGT. This CDR3 has 12 residues. DNA for the CDR3: TGTGCCAGCGTACTACTAGCCAGCCAGCAGTTCTTC. This gives the protein CASVLLASQQFF.

This chain connects TRBV5-1 to TRBJ1-6; 9 nucleotides align to TRBD1. The V gene end was trimmed by 4 bases and the J gene end by 6 bases; junction bases not matched to a gene: 2. This CDR3 has 14 residues. CDR1 is SGHRS, CDR2 YFSETQ, per germline. Here the CDR3 DNA reads TGCGCCAGCAGCAAGACAGGGGGTAATTCACCCCTCCACTTT. Translation gives CASSKTGGNSPLHF. The full variable domain, with the rest looked up from reference TRBV5-1 and TRBJ1-6, is KAGVTQTPRYLIKTRGQQVTLSCSPISGHRSVSWYQQTPGQGLQFLFEYFSETQRNKGNFPGRFSGRQFSNSRSEMNVSTLELGDSALYLCASSKTGGNSPLHFGNGTRLTVT.

A few counts support this clonotype. The chain couples TRBV20-1 to TRBJ2-4; TRBD2 agrees at 12 bases. The CDR3 loop spans 15 amino acids. The J segment lost 6 bases and the V segment lost 5 bases, leaving 8 bases of the junction unmatched. Germline lookup yields CDR1 DFQATT and CDR2 SNEGSKA (reference sequence). The CDR3 region is CSAGRLAGEGNIQYF. The CDR3 DNA is TGCAGTGCTGGACGACTAGCGGGAGAGGGAAACATTCAGTACTTC.

This rearrangement joins TRBV7-9 to TRBJ2-5, with D uncertain. CDR1 and CDR2 (germline): SEHNR, FQNEAQ (reference sequence). The CDR3 totals 16 residues. The V end lost 5 bases, the J end lost 1 base, and 17 bases lay between the germline ends. DNA of the CDR3: TGTGCCAGCAGCCCCGGGTATAACTGGGGCCAAGAGACCCAGTACTTC. Translation: CASSPGYNWGQETQYF.

The chain couples TRBV6-5 to TRBJ2-3, with a weak D call TRBD1 (5 bases). CDR3 length: 15 residues. Trimming pared 0 bases from V and 1 base from J, leaving 8 bases between. From germline, CDR1 is MNHEY and CDR2 SVGAGI. The CDR3, as DNA: TGTGCCAGCAGTTACTCTTGGGGCGGCACAGATACGCAGTATTTT. Encoded protein: CASSYSWGGTDTQYF.

This clonotype is a singleton in its sample. The chain carries TRBV18 and TRBJ2-7; 7 bases are shared with TRBD1. CDR1 is KGHSH and CDR2 is LQKENI in the germline V gene. The CDR3 length is 13 residues. J gave up 4 bases and V 3 bases, and 3 bases lay outside the gene matches. The CDR3 region is CASSPGQRYEQYF. The CDR3 nucleotides are TGTGCCAGCTCACCGGGACAGAGGTACGAGCAGTACTTC.

CDR3 coding DNA: TGTGCCAGCAGTTTCCCCGGACAGCAAGAGACCCAGTACTTC. It encodes CASSFPGQQETQYF. This chain connects TRBV6-5 to TRBJ2-5; D perhaps matches TRBD1 (6 bases). Germline V lookup: CDR1 MNHEY, CDR2 SVGAGI. The CDR3 is 14 residues long. V was shortened by 4 bases and J by 2 bases, with 11 bases between the two germline ends.